These 8 T cell receptor beta chains came from one sample sequenced in a study of cytomegalovirus exposure and HLA in healthy donors. PCR was performed using 60 Vbeta and 13 Jbeta primers. Libraries were prepared by immunoSEQ multiplex PCR; TCRdb keeps only in-frame clonotypes and omits some of them. The table has approximately 150,000 clones, just under 80% seen once. Sequencing used PBMCs. The receptors here all came from a woman in her forties or fifties in good health and CMV-seropositive.

J is TRBJ2-7 and V is TRBV7-3; 10 bases align to TRBD1. Losses at the gene ends were 5 bases for V and 7 bases for J; bases not matched to a gene: 8. The CDR3 is made up of 14 amino acids. Germline V gives CDR1 SGHTA, CDR2 FQGTGA. Here the CDR3 reads CASSQGTGEREQYF. Here the CDR3 DNA reads TGTGCCAGCAGCCAGGGGACAGGGGAGAGGGAGCAGTACTTC. Variable domain in full (rest from reference TRBV7-3 and TRBJ2-7): GAGVSQTPSNKVTEKGKYVELRCDPISGHTALYWYRQSLGQGPEFLIYFQGTGAADDSGLPNDRFFAVRPEGSVSTLKIQRTERGDSAVYLCASSQGTGEREQYFGPGTRLTVT.

This clone has a single count. The chain combines TRBV6-5 with TRBJ2-5, with a tentative D call TRBD1 (5 bases). The CDR3 loop spans 15 amino acids. Trimming removed 6 bases from V and 2 bases from J, with 16 bases in between. The germline gives CDR1 MNHEY, CDR2 SVGAGI. The CDR3 coding sequence is TGTGCCAGCAGGCCTAGGGGTGCGAATCAAGAGACCCAGTACTTC. It is translated as CASRPRGANQETQYF.

This chain uses TRBV30 with TRBJ2-3; 12 bases align to TRBD1. CDR3 length: 17 residues. CDR1 and CDR2 from the germline V gene are GTSNPN and SVGIG (reference sequence). Trimming cost V 6 bases and J 4 bases; bases outside gene matches: 14. CDR3 bases: TGTGCCTGCCACGTCAGAGGGGGGACAGGGGGCCCAGATACGCAGTATTTT. Protein: CACHVRGGTGGPDTQYF.

This clone showed up just a few times. The chain employs TRBV5-1 and TRBJ2-7; D may be TRBD1 (6 bases). V shed 3 bases and J shed 4 bases, with 8 bases lying between them. The CDR3 loop spans 12 amino acids. CDR1 SGHRS and CDR2 YFSETQ come from the germline V gene. CDR3 sequence: CASSYQGYEQYF. CDR3 bases: TGCGCCAGCAGCTACCAGGGGTACGAGCAGTACTTC.

The chain recombines TRBV5-4 with TRBJ1-1; TRBD1 might be the D (5 bases). Germline assignment: CDR1 SGHNT and CDR2 YYREEE (reference sequence). V was cut by 0 bases and J by 2 bases, with 14 bases left in between. The CDR3 length is 16 residues. Written as DNA, the CDR3 is TGTGCCAGCAGCTTGGTAGGCAGAGGACAAAACACTGAAGCTTTCTTT. Amino acid sequence: CASSLVGRGQNTEAFF.

J is TRBJ2-5 and V is TRBV6-6; 8 bases line up with TRBD1. With 6 bases clipped from V and 2 bases from J, the junction kept 5 bases outside the gene matches. In germline, CDR1 is MNHNY, CDR2 SVGAGI (reference sequence). The CDR3 is 14 residues long. This CDR3 reads CASSQRTGQETQYF. The DNA for the CDR3 is TGTGCCAGCAGCCAACGGACAGGGCAAGAGACCCAGTACTTC.

The V and J genes are TRBV7-9 and TRBJ2-1; D perhaps matches TRBD1 (6 bases). The V end was cut by 2 bases, the J end by 8 bases, with 7 bases between. Per germline, CDR1 SEHNR and CDR2 FQNEAQ (reference sequence). The CDR3 is 12 residues long. The CDR3 DNA reads as TGTGCCAGCAGCTTACAGGGGTATGAGCAGTTCTTC. It yields the protein CASSLQGYEQFF.

V gene TRBV5-1 combines with J gene TRBJ1-4; no clear D. Trimming took off 4 bases at V and 4 bases at J, with 11 bases between the two ends. CDR1 and CDR2 (germline): SGHRS, YFSETQ. The CDR3 contains 14 residues. CDR3: CASSRNGDNEKLFF. The DNA of the CDR3 is TGCGCCAGCAGCCGGAACGGGGATAATGAAAAACTGTTTTTT.